Below, 28 T cell receptor beta chains from the same sample are listed, as sequenced in a study of shared clonotypes between healthy human individuals. Generated by immunoSEQ multiplex PCR, the TCRdb table keeps only in-frame clones and is missing some. This table holds hundreds of thousands of clones, roughly 95% found once. Terminally differentiated effector memory CD45RA+ cells were excluded from the naive CD8 cells, which were CD45RO-negative and positively selected for CCR7. What was sequenced was naive CD8+ T cells sorted from blood. These receptors came from a woman aged 25 to 45 in good health.

The chain is built from TRBV28 and TRBJ2-3, with 8 bases lining up with TRBD2. Germline V gives CDR1 MDHEN, CDR2 SYDVKM. V shed 4 bases, J shed 2 bases, and the junction held 5 bases outside the gene matches. The CDR3 contains 15 residues. In nucleotides, the CDR3 is TGTGCCAGCAGTTCCTTAGCGGGGAACACAGATACGCAGTATTTT. This encodes CASSSLAGNTDTQYF.

This clone was recorded once. J is TRBJ2-2 and V is TRBV6-5; weak D call: TRBD1 (6 bases). Germline V CDR1 and CDR2: MNHEY, SVGAGI. Trimming removed 5 bases from V and 4 bases from J, with 11 bases in between. This CDR3 has 14 amino acids. The DNA of the CDR3 is TGTGCCAGCAGTCTGGTAGGGGGCACCGGGGAGCTGTTTTTT. Translated: CASSLVGGTGELFF.

The chain joins TRBV9 to TRBJ1-2; D may be TRBD1 (5 bases). V was pared by 0 bases and J by 8 bases, with 11 bases between. The CDR3 contains 13 residues. CDR1 and CDR2 from the germline V gene are SGDLS and YYNGEE. The CDR3 loop is CASSVASGSGYTF. The DNA for the CDR3 is TGTGCCAGCAGCGTAGCGTCAGGGTCGGGCTACACCTTC.

V usage is TRBV4-1 and J usage is TRBJ2-1; 8 nucleotides agree with TRBD2. V trimming: 4 bases; J trimming: 7 bases; junction bases outside the gene matches: 9. CDR1 and CDR2 (germline): MGHRA, YSYEKL. The CDR3 extends over 15 amino acids. This chain's CDR3 is CASSRQGTRENEQFF. The CDR3 DNA follows: TGCGCCAGCAGCCGCCAAGGGACTAGGGAGAATGAGCAGTTCTTC.

The gene calls are TRBV7-6 and TRBJ2-1, with D maybe TRBD2 (6 bases). V was trimmed by 5 bases and J by 8 bases, leaving 13 bases between them. Germline-derived CDR1 and CDR2 are SGHVS and FNYEAQ. CDR3 length: 13 residues. DNA for the CDR3: TGTGCCAGCAGCGCGACTAGTTTCGATGAGCAGTTCTTC. This gives the protein CASSATSFDEQFF.

The V gene is TRBV28, the J gene TRBJ1-5, with D perhaps TRBD1 (5 bases). The CDR3 runs 14 residues. The germline CDR1 and CDR2 sequences are MDHEN and SYDVKM. V was trimmed by 6 bases and J by 2 bases, leaving 11 bases between them. This CDR3 reads CASRRDVGNQPQHF. DNA of the CDR3: TGTGCCAGCAGGAGGGACGTAGGCAATCAGCCCCAGCATTTT.

V usage is TRBV5-4 and J usage is TRBJ1-1, with 12 bases fitting TRBD1. V trimming: 4 bases; J trimming: 7 bases; junction bases outside the gene matches: 8. Germline loops: CDR1 SGHNT, CDR2 YYREEE (reference sequence). This CDR3 has 15 residues. This CDR3 is CASSGRDRGLGEAFF. The CDR3 nucleotides read TGTGCCAGCAGCGGCCGGGACAGGGGGCTAGGTGAAGCTTTCTTT. The full variable domain, completed using reference TRBV5-4 and TRBJ1-1, is ETGVTQSPTHLIKTRGQQVTLRCSSQSGHNTVSWYQQALGQGPQFIFQYYREEENGRGNFPPRFSGLQFPNYSSELNVNALELDDSALYLCASSGRDRGLGEAFFGQGTRLTVV.

This chain uses TRBV10-1 with TRBJ2-1, with D maybe TRBD1 (5 bases). V lost 0 bases to trimming and J lost 5 bases, with 8 bases between them. This CDR3 spans 14 amino acids. In germline, CDR1 is WNHNN, CDR2 SYGVQD (reference sequence). This chain's CDR3 is CASSESTANNEQFF. The CDR3 DNA reads TGCGCCAGCAGTGAGTCGACAGCAAACAATGAGCAGTTCTTC.

The rearrangement joins TRBV27 to TRBJ2-1; 13 bases align to TRBD2. CDR1 MNHEY and CDR2 SMNVEV come from the germline V gene (reference sequence). J lost 5 bases, V lost 5 bases, and 3 bases had no gene match. This CDR3 has 15 residues. This chain's CDR3 is CASSVGTSGNNEQFF. CDR3 nucleotides: TGTGCCAGCAGTGTCGGGACTAGCGGGAACAATGAGCAGTTCTTC.

V gene TRBV2 combines with J gene TRBJ2-1; D call uncertain. Trimming cost V 6 bases and J 8 bases, with 5 bases left between them. Germline values: CDR1 SNHLY, CDR2 FYNNEI. This CDR3 comprises 10 residues. CDR3 region: CASRGYEQFF. CDR3 DNA sequence: TGTGCCAGCAGGGGTTATGAGCAGTTCTTC.

V and J are TRBV28 and TRBJ2-6; 7 nucleotides match TRBD1. The CDR3 consists of 19 residues. Germline CDR1 reads MDHEN; CDR2 reads SYDVKM. Trimming cost V 4 bases and J 3 bases; bases outside gene matches: 15. The CDR3 DNA is TGTGCCAGCAGTTCCCACCTTTTTACAGGGGAGAGTGGGGCCAACGTCCTGACTTTC. This codes for CASSSHLFTGESGANVLTF.

The rearrangement joins TRBV7-9 to TRBJ2-7; 10 nucleotides align to TRBD2. Germline values: CDR1 SEHNR, CDR2 FQNEAQ (reference sequence). The V gene end was trimmed by 6 bases and the J gene end by 3 bases; junction bases not matched to a gene: 8. This CDR3 has 15 amino acids. The CDR3 DNA follows: TGTGCCAGCAGACCAGGACTAGCGGTCTACTACGAGCAGTACTTC. Translation gives CASRPGLAVYYEQYF. The whole variable domain, filled in from reference TRBV7-9 and TRBJ2-7, reads DTGVSQNPRHKITKRGQNVTFRCDPISEHNRLYWYRQTLGQGPEFLTYFQNEAQLEKSRLLSDRFSAERPKGSFSTLEIQRTEQGDSAMYLCASRPGLAVYYEQYFGPGTRLTVT.

V is TRBV27 and J is TRBJ2-2; D is possibly TRBD1 or TRBD2 (5 bases each). Germline V gives CDR1 MNHEY, CDR2 SMNVEV (reference sequence). V was pared by 4 bases and J by 0 bases, with 12 bases between. The CDR3 is made up of 16 amino acids. The CDR3 nucleotides are TGTGCCAGCAGTTCCTGGGACGGCGCGAACACCGGGGAGCTGTTTTTT. This gives the protein CASSSWDGANTGELFF.

V is TRBV27 and J is TRBJ2-5; D not certain. Trimming removed 3 bases at V and 1 base at J, with 3 bases between. CDR1 is MNHEY, CDR2 SMNVEV, per germline (reference sequence). CDR3 length: 12 residues. The CDR3 DNA reads TGTGCCAGCAGTTTTGTCCAAGAGACCCAGTACTTC. It is translated as CASSFVQETQYF.

V gene TRBV6-5 combines with J gene TRBJ1-1; D not resolved. The V end was cut by 0 bases, the J end by 6 bases, with 14 bases between. Germline V gives CDR1 MNHEY, CDR2 SVGAGI. This CDR3 comprises 15 residues. In DNA, the CDR3 is TGTGCCAGCAGTTACTCGGAGGGAGGTGGTGCTGAAGCTTTCTTT. Its protein product is CASSYSEGGGAEAFF.

The rearrangement links TRBV28 to TRBJ2-5, with D maybe TRBD2 (6 bases). Per the germline V gene, CDR1 is MDHEN and CDR2 is SYDVKM. The CDR3 is 20 amino acids. The V end was cut by 5 bases, the J end by 2 bases, with 30 bases between. The CDR3: CASSTMGLGKILHQQETQYF. CDR3 DNA: TGTGCCAGCAGTACCATGGGACTCGGAAAGATCTTACACCAACAAGAGACCCAGTACTTC.

CDR3 bases: TGTGCCAGCAGCGCACAGGGTTCCTACGAGCAGTACTTC. Its translation: CASSAQGSYEQYF. This chain links TRBV9 with TRBJ2-7; TRBD1 is a possible D gene (6 bases). Germline loops: CDR1 SGDLS, CDR2 YYNGEE. There are 13 residues in the CDR3. Trimming pared 3 bases from V and 1 base from J, leaving 8 bases between.

This clone was counted a single time. This chain connects TRBV28 to TRBJ2-1, with 11 bases identical to TRBD2. CDR3 size: 16 residues. V shed 6 bases and J 1 base; nucleotides not matched to a gene: 5. Germline CDR1 MDHEN, CDR2 SYDVKM. CDR3 protein: CASSALAGDSYNEQFF. CDR3 bases: TGTGCCAGCAGCGCACTAGCGGGAGATTCCTACAATGAGCAGTTCTTC.

The rearrangement joins TRBV28 to TRBJ1-5; 10 nucleotides align to TRBD1. The CDR3 is made up of 16 amino acids. CDR1 and CDR2 (germline): MDHEN, SYDVKM. Trimming took 6 bases from V and 0 from J; bases not matched to a gene: 5. CDR3 sequence: CASSKTGGSSNQPQHF. The DNA for the CDR3 is TGTGCCAGCAGCAAGACAGGGGGCAGTAGCAATCAGCCCCAGCATTTT.

The V gene is TRBV27, the J gene TRBJ2-2; D possibly corresponds to TRBD2 (5 bases). CDR1 and CDR2 (germline): MNHEY, SMNVEV (reference sequence). Deletions cut 7 bases from V and 1 base from J, with 10 bases between. This CDR3 is built from 14 residues. The chain's CDR3 is CASNLEGNTGELFF. DNA of the CDR3: TGTGCCAGCAACCTAGAGGGGAACACCGGGGAGCTGTTTTTT.

This chain joins TRBV11-2 and TRBJ1-2; D unclear. With 0 bases removed from V and 0 bases from J, the gap between germline ends came to 14 bases. Germline V CDR1 and CDR2: SGHAT, FQNNGV. The CDR3 totals 17 residues. The CDR3 here is CASSLEGYREANYGYTF. For the CDR3, the DNA is TGTGCCAGCAGCTTAGAAGGGTACAGAGAAGCTAACTATGGCTACACCTTC.

The chain employs TRBV7-8 and TRBJ2-5, with 11 nucleotides matching TRBD2. The CDR3 is 15 amino acids. Germline V gene lookup returns CDR1 SGHVS and CDR2 FQNEAQ. V was clipped by 5 bases and J by 3 bases; unmatched bases: 5. The DNA of the CDR3 is TGTGCCAGCAGCCGACTAGCGGGGAATGAAGAGACCCAGTACTTC. Its translation: CASSRLAGNEETQYF.

The chain recombines TRBV19 with TRBJ2-5; the match to TRBD2 covers 8 bases. V was pared by 6 bases and J by 4 bases, with 7 bases of the junction left unmatched. CDR1 is LNHDA and CDR2 is SQIVND in the germline V gene (reference sequence). The CDR3 length is 14 residues. CDR3 protein: CASSLGLGGETQYF. The CDR3 DNA reads TGTGCCAGTAGCCTGGGACTAGGCGGAGAGACCCAGTACTTC. Filled out from reference TRBV19 and TRBJ2-5, the complete variable domain reads DGGITQSPKYLFRKEGQNVTLSCEQNLNHDAMYWYRQDPGQGLRLIYYSQIVNDFQKGDIAEGYSVSREKKESFPLTVTSAQKNPTAFYLCASSLGLGGETQYFGPGTRLLVL.

This chain joins TRBV15 and TRBJ2-1; maybe TRBD2 (6 bases). The V gene's germline CDR1 is LNHNV and CDR2 YYDKDF (reference sequence). CDR3 length: 15 residues. Trimming removed 0 bases from V and 6 bases from J, with 12 bases in between. Written as DNA, the CDR3 is TGTGCCACCAGCAGAGATCGGGGACTCTTCAATGAGCAGTTCTTC. It translates to CATSRDRGLFNEQFF.

Regarding this clone: Other DNA variants within this sample encode the same CDR3. This chain connects TRBV19 to TRBJ2-7; 8 bases align to TRBD2. The CDR3 runs to 14 residues. Germline V lookup: CDR1 LNHDA, CDR2 SQIVND (reference sequence). The ends lost 3 bases at V and 2 bases at J; junction bases unmatched: 3. This CDR3 is CASSMTGGPYEQYF. For the CDR3, the DNA is TGTGCCAGTAGTATGACGGGAGGGCCCTACGAGCAGTACTTC.

This rearrangement joins TRBV27 to TRBJ2-1; possible D gene TRBD1, 5 bases. CDR3 length equals 15 residues. The V end was cut by 8 bases, the J end by 6 bases, with 20 bases between. Germline V gene data show CDR1 as MNHEY and CDR2 as SMNVEV (reference sequence). This CDR3 reads CASWGSPELINEQFF. The DNA for the CDR3 is TGTGCCAGCTGGGGCAGCCCCGAATTAATCAATGAGCAGTTCTTC.

The chain couples TRBV7-8 to TRBJ2-5; TRBD2 might be the D (6 bases). Per germline, CDR1 SGHVS and CDR2 FQNEAQ. The CDR3 length is 17 residues. V lost 1 base, J lost 2 bases, and 17 bases lay in between. In DNA, the CDR3 is TGTGCCAGCAGCTTAGATCGGAGGGCAGGCCTTCAAGAGACCCAGTACTTC. Translating gives CASSLDRRAGLQETQYF.

The chain links TRBV7-9 to TRBJ2-7; D remains unclear. Trimming shortened V by 5 bases and J by 2 bases, and 13 bases separated the two germline ends. The CDR3 consists of 14 residues. Germline V gene lookup returns CDR1 SEHNR and CDR2 FQNEAQ (reference sequence). As DNA, the CDR3 is TGTGCCAGCAGCACCCGTGGTGCAGCCTACGAGCAGTACTTC. Protein: CASSTRGAAYEQYF.